This passage covers 12 T cell receptor beta chains from one sample sequenced in a study of T cell responses to AZD1222 COVID-19 vaccine. TCRdb keeps only in-frame clones here, not all; method: immunoSEQ multiplex PCR. The data hold about 150,000 clones, with 92% observed a single time. The material sequenced was peripheral blood, taken 28 days after the second AZD1222 dose. The receptors were sampled from an adult who received the AZD1222 COVID-19 vaccine.

The chain couples TRBV28 to TRBJ1-5, with 9 positions matching TRBD1. V dropped 11 bases and J dropped 6; count of bases not matched to a gene: 5. The germline V gene encodes CDR1 MDHEN and CDR2 SYDVKM. The CDR3 sequence is 12 residues long. The CDR3 region has the DNA TGTGCCTGGACAGGGGAAGGTCAGCCCCAGCATTTT. It is translated as CAWTGEGQPQHF.

The rearrangement links TRBV27 to TRBJ1-1; no firm D call. Trimming shortened V by 0 bases and J by 4 bases, and 12 bases separated the two germline ends. CDR1 and CDR2 (germline): MNHEY, SMNVEV (reference sequence). The CDR3 is made up of 15 amino acids. Here the CDR3 reads CASSLSPPFGTEAFF. For the CDR3, the DNA is TGTGCCAGCAGTTTATCACCCCCTTTTGGCACTGAAGCTTTCTTT.

The chain joins TRBV7-2 to TRBJ2-7; D remains unclear. V was clipped by 2 bases and J by 4 bases, with 12 bases between them. Germline CDR1 reads SGHTA; CDR2 reads FQGNSA. There are 14 residues in the CDR3. This CDR3 is CASSLRADSYEQYF. In DNA form, the CDR3 reads TGTGCCAGCAGCTTAAGGGCAGATAGTTACGAGCAGTACTTC.

The genes are TRBV4-3 and TRBJ2-1; TRBD2 matches at 11 bases. The CDR3 extends over 17 amino acids. V shed 0 bases, J shed 3 bases, and the junction held 4 bases outside the gene matches. Per the germline V gene, CDR1 is LGHNA and CDR2 is YSLEER. The CDR3 is CASSQDRGTSGYNEQFF. CDR3 nucleotides: TGCGCCAGCAGCCAAGACAGGGGGACTAGCGGCTACAATGAGCAGTTCTTC.

CDR3 coding DNA: TGTGCCAGCAGCCGGGGCCTAGACTTGAGGGTTTATGGCTACACCTTC. Amino acid sequence: CASSRGLDLRVYGYTF. This rearrangement joins TRBV7-9 to TRBJ1-2; perhaps TRBD1 as D (5 bases). CDR1 and CDR2 (germline): SEHNR, FQNEAQ (reference sequence). This CDR3 spans 16 amino acids. Trimming pared 5 bases from V and 5 bases from J, leaving 21 bases between.

The V and J genes are TRBV27 and TRBJ1-5, with 7 bases identical to TRBD1. The V segment lost 5 bases and the J segment 6 bases; nucleotides outside the gene matches: 4. The CDR3 extends over 13 amino acids. Germline CDR1 MNHEY, CDR2 SMNVEV (reference sequence). The CDR3 protein is CASSKDRIQPQHF. CDR3 coding DNA: TGTGCCAGCAGTAAGGACAGGATTCAGCCCCAGCATTTT.

This chain joins TRBV7-2 and TRBJ2-2, with D tentatively TRBD1 (6 bases). Looked up from germline, CDR1 is SGHTA and CDR2 is FQGNSA. This CDR3 contains 15 residues. The V gene lost 0 bases and the J gene lost 3 bases, with 8 bases spanning the gap. Here the CDR3 reads CASSLARQDTGELFF. The CDR3 DNA follows: TGTGCCAGCAGCTTAGCCCGACAGGACACCGGGGAGCTGTTTTTT.

V gene TRBV9 combines with J gene TRBJ1-5; D may be TRBD1 (5 bases). The CDR3 is made up of 14 amino acids. V was shortened by 3 bases and J by 4 bases, with 11 bases between the two germline ends. Germline V CDR1 and CDR2: SGDLS, YYNGEE. CDR3 sequence reads: CASSESPGNQPQHF. CDR3 in DNA: TGTGCCAGCAGCGAGAGCCCAGGGAATCAGCCCCAGCATTTT.

The sample holds a few counts of this clone. Written as DNA, the CDR3 is TGTGCCAGCAGTTTTCGGCAGGCCTCTCTCGGGGGCTACACCTTC. Encoded protein: CASSFRQASLGGYTF. The rearrangement joins TRBV27 to TRBJ1-2; D is unclear. Trimming left V 3 bases short and J 8 bases short, with 19 bases between. The CDR3 runs to 15 residues. Germline V gene lookup returns CDR1 MNHEY and CDR2 SMNVEV (reference sequence).

This chain uses TRBV10-2 with TRBJ2-7, with D perhaps matching TRBD2 (6 bases). Germline lookup yields CDR1 WSHSY and CDR2 SAAADI. V was pared by 5 bases and J by 2 bases, with 10 bases between. This CDR3 has 13 amino acids. The CDR3 protein is CASSRGGTYEQYF. CDR3 DNA: TGCGCCAGCAGTCGGGGCGGGACCTACGAGCAGTACTTC.

This chain uses TRBV3-1 (or the pseudogene TRBV3-2) with TRBJ1-6; D is possibly TRBD1 (6 bases). V lost 5 bases, J lost 6 bases, and 11 bases lay in between. The CDR3 covers 14 residues. CDR1 LGHDT and CDR2 YNNKEL come from the germline V gene (reference sequence). CDR3 residues: CASSFTGRNSPLHF. DNA for the CDR3: TGTGCCAGCAGCTTTACAGGGCGTAATTCACCCCTCCACTTT.

This clone was found once. The chain links TRBV28 to TRBJ2-5, with D perhaps TRBD1 (5 bases). The CDR3 extends over 12 amino acids. Per the germline V gene, CDR1 is MDHEN and CDR2 is SYDVKM. The V end was cut by 3 bases, the J end by 9 bases, with 11 bases between. Here the CDR3 reads CASSFPSRAQYF. The CDR3 DNA is TGTGCCAGCAGTTTTCCCTCCAGGGCCCAGTACTTC. Based on the CDR3 plus reference TRBV28 and TRBJ2-5, the full variable domain is DVKVTQSSRYLVKRTGEKVFLECVQDMDHENMFWYRQDPGLGLRLIYFSYDVKMKEKGDIPEGYSVSREKKERFSLILESASTNQTSMYLCASSFPSRAQYFGPGTRLLVL.